This T cell receptor beta chain derives from a study of blood T cell repertoires in COVID-19. Only in-frame clones appear in the TCRdb table, and some are missing; sequencing was by immunoSEQ multiplex PCR. Of about 57,000 clones listed, 82% were seen once; the top ten hold around a fifth. In this sample, this clone turned up once. The source of this sequence is a woman aged 60-75 years with acute or convalescent COVID-19. The source material was peripheral blood.

CDR3 region: CASRQGPYSNQPQHF. CDR3 nucleotides: TGTGCCAGCAGACAGGGTCCGTATAGCAATCAGCCCCAGCATTTT. V usage is TRBV2 and J usage is TRBJ1-5, with TRBD1 as a possible D gene (6 bases). Per the germline V gene, CDR1 is SNHLY and CDR2 is FYNNEI. Trimming left V 6 bases short and J 0 bases short, with 12 bases between. This CDR3 comprises 15 residues.